This entry lists 30 T cell receptor beta chains sequenced from one sample in a study of blood T cells in healthy people across ages. Next came a second PCR, run for about 7 to 12 cycles, which used a sample-barcoded 5' primer along with a J-beta primer mix. TCRdb re-called the 5' RACE reads through MiXCR, storing one row per CDR3 protein. Among hundreds of thousands of distinct CDR3 sequences listed, over 45% were seen once. The sample was blood. The receptor source for this set is a woman aged 55-75 years in good health.

The chain joins TRBV11-2 to TRBJ2-2; the D is unclear. The CDR3 length is 22 residues. Germline V lookup: CDR1 SGHAT, CDR2 FQNNGV. Trimming took 5 bases from V and 0 from J, leaving 31 bases between them. The CDR3 is CASSPPWGNSRSSRSNTGELFF. DNA of the CDR3: TGTGCCAGCAGCCCCCCATGGGGTAACTCTAGGAGTAGTCGATCGAACACCGGGGAGCTGTTTTTT.

This sequence joins TRBV7-9 and TRBJ1-3, with a tentative D call TRBD1 (5 bases). From germline, CDR1 is SEHNR and CDR2 FQNEAQ (reference sequence). Deletions cut 9 bases from V and 8 bases from J, with 23 bases between. The CDR3 runs 15 residues. The DNA for the CDR3 is TGTGCCAGTCGTCGGGGGTACCCCGGTATGGACACCATATATTTT. It specifies CASRRGYPGMDTIYF.

A few counts support this clonotype. The chain recombines TRBV25-1 with TRBJ2-7; D is ambiguous. Germline loops: CDR1 MGHDK, CDR2 SYGVNS. V lost 1 base and J lost 2, with 9 bases in between. The CDR3 is 14 residues long. The CDR3 loop is CASSELFQTYEQYF. DNA of the CDR3: TGTGCCAGCAGTGAATTGTTCCAAACCTACGAGCAGTACTTC.

The chain is built from TRBV20-1 and TRBJ1-5, with TRBD1 matching over 9 bases. This CDR3 region has 15 residues. CDR1 DFQATT and CDR2 SNEGSKA come from the germline V gene (reference sequence). The trim removed 2 bases at V and 6 bases at J, leaving 8 bases unmatched. The CDR3 region has the DNA TGCAGTGCTAGATCCGGGGGGACAGGGATTCAGCCCCAGCATTTT. Protein: CSARSGGTGIQPQHF.

In its sample, this clonotype was seen once. The chain joins TRBV20-1 to TRBJ2-3; tentative D call: TRBD2 (6 bases). This CDR3 is built from 13 residues. Deletions cut 4 bases from V and 1 base from J, with 9 bases between. CDR1 and CDR2 (germline): DFQATT, SNEGSKA (reference sequence). CDR3: CSANQRGTDTQYF. The CDR3, as DNA: TGCAGTGCTAATCAGCGGGGCACAGATACGCAGTATTTT.

Only one count was recorded for this clonotype. This chain links TRBV12-3 or TRBV12-4 with TRBJ2-7; TRBD1 matches at 8 bases. V trimming: 5 bases; J trimming: 2 bases; junction bases outside the gene matches: 5. The CDR3 spans 14 residues. This chain's CDR3 is CASSERQGTYEQYF. CDR3 DNA sequence: TGTGCCAGCAGTGAGCGACAGGGGACCTACGAGCAGTACTTC.

This clonotype showed up many times. The CDR3 loop reads CSVGWETAGYTF. The CDR3 nucleotides are TGCAGCGTTGGGTGGGAGACGGCTGGCTACACCTTC. V and J are TRBV29-1 and TRBJ1-2, with no clear D. Trimming left V 4 bases short and J 7 bases short, with 13 bases between. The CDR3 contains 12 residues. The germline V gene has CDR1 SQVTM and CDR2 ANQGSEA.

The J gene is TRBJ2-3, the V gene TRBV5-1; maybe TRBD1 (6 bases). Between the trimmed V and J ends, which lost 4 bases and 4 bases, there was a span of 10 bases. The CDR3 has 13 amino acids. Germline CDR1 is SGHRS and CDR2 is YFSETQ. The CDR3 spells CASSRGQSDTQYF. CDR3 sequence (DNA): TGCGCCAGCAGCCGTGGACAGTCAGATACGCAGTATTTT.

This clonotype was picked up a small number of times. V is TRBV12-3 or TRBV12-4 and J is TRBJ2-5; 7 positions agree with TRBD1. This CDR3 region has 15 residues. V lost 5 bases, J lost 3 bases, and 9 bases stayed unmatched. DNA for the CDR3: TGTGCCAGCAGTCTGAACGGGGACAGCGAAGAGACCCAGTACTTC. Translated: CASSLNGDSEETQYF.

The gene calls are TRBV20-1 and TRBJ1-2, with 10 nucleotides matching TRBD1. Germline assignment: CDR1 DFQATT and CDR2 SNEGSKA (reference sequence). V shed 3 bases, J shed 7 bases, and the junction held 8 bases outside the gene matches. The CDR3 is 14 amino acids. The CDR3 coding sequence is TGCAGTGCTAGGGAGGACAGGGGGTTGGTTGGCTACACCTTC. It codes for CSAREDRGLVGYTF.

This clonotype has a count of ten or more. The chain joins TRBV7-9 to TRBJ2-6, with D unclear. The CDR3 length is 14 residues. The V end lost 4 bases, the J end lost 1 base, and 5 bases lay between the germline ends. Germline V gene lookup returns CDR1 SEHNR and CDR2 FQNEAQ (reference sequence). The CDR3 is CASSSNSGANVLTF. The CDR3 nucleotides are TGTGCCAGCAGCTCAAATTCTGGGGCCAACGTCCTGACTTTC.

This chain's CDR3 is CASRGGIYNEQYF. CDR3 sequence (DNA): TGTGCCAGCAGGGGCGGGATATACAATGAGCAGTACTTC. The rearrangement links TRBV2 to TRBJ2-7; weak D call: TRBD2 (6 bases). Germline V gives CDR1 SNHLY, CDR2 FYNNEI. The V end lost 6 bases, the J end lost 7 bases, and 16 bases lay between the germline ends. There are 13 residues in the CDR3.

The chain links TRBV20-1 to TRBJ2-3, with TRBD1 matching over 7 bases. V was clipped by 3 bases and J by 4 bases; unmatched bases: 4. Germline CDR1 DFQATT, CDR2 SNEGSKA (reference sequence). The CDR3 sequence is 13 residues long. The CDR3 loop reads CSASTDRADTQYF. For the CDR3, the DNA is TGCAGTGCTAGTACCGACAGGGCAGATACGCAGTATTTT.

J is TRBJ2-7 and V is TRBV27; 8 bases map to TRBD1. The J call could be wrong; TRBJ2-1 is a better fit for the DNA end. CDR1 and CDR2 (germline): MNHEY, SMNVEV (reference sequence). The CDR3 has 13 amino acids. The chain's CDR3 is CASRPAGGGEQFF. Written as DNA, the CDR3 is TGTGCCAGCAGACCTGCAGGGGGCGGTGAGCAGTTCTTC.

The chain combines TRBV6-1 with TRBJ2-4; TRBD2 matches 7 bases. The J call is in doubt because the DNA end fits TRBJ2-5 better. The CDR3 spans 13 residues. In germline, CDR1 is MNHNS, CDR2 SASEGT. The CDR3 reads CASSGTSLETQYF. The CDR3 DNA reads as TGTGCCAGCAGTGGGACTAGTTTGGAGACCCAGTACTTC.

This clonotype was observed a few times. The chain is built from TRBV27 and TRBJ2-5; possible D gene TRBD2, 6 bases. Trimming cost V 5 bases and J 1 base, with 14 bases left between them. Germline V CDR1 and CDR2: MNHEY, SMNVEV (reference sequence). The CDR3 is 15 amino acids. CDR3: CASSVVVGGQETQYF. As DNA, the CDR3 is TGTGCCAGCAGTGTCGTGGTGGGAGGCCAAGAGACCCAGTACTTC.

The rearrangement links TRBV5-1 to TRBJ1-1; D is uncertain. The CDR3 is made up of 13 amino acids. The germline gives CDR1 SGHRS, CDR2 YFSETQ. Trimming took off 4 bases at V and 2 bases at J, with 9 bases between the two ends. The CDR3 nucleotides are TGCGCCAGCAGCGTGACCAGTAACACTGAAGCTTTCTTT. Translating gives CASSVTSNTEAFF.

This clonotype was counted ten times or more. CDR3 in amino acids: CASTNPGTATDTQYF. CDR3 DNA: TGTGCCAGCACAAACCCCGGGACAGCCACAGATACGCAGTATTTT. The gene calls are TRBV28 and TRBJ2-3; 7 bases agree with TRBD1. This CDR3 is built from 15 residues. CDR1 is MDHEN and CDR2 is SYDVKM in the germline V gene. V shed 7 bases and J 2 bases; nucleotides not matched to a gene: 9.

The chain has TRBV10-3 and TRBJ2-1; 8 nucleotides agree with TRBD2. The trim removed 6 bases at V and 7 bases at J, leaving 8 bases unmatched. The CDR3 has 14 amino acids. Germline V CDR1 and CDR2: ENHRY, SYGVKD. In DNA, the CDR3 is TGTGCCATCAGCGATCCGGGACTAGGTAATGAGCAGTTCTTC. Translating it yields CAISDPGLGNEQFF.

This clonotype was detected only a few times. The V call is TRBV11-2, the J call TRBJ2-2; D could derive from TRBD1 or TRBD2 (5 bases each). This CDR3 has 14 amino acids. Deletions cut 1 base from V and 7 bases from J, with 10 bases between. Germline V gives CDR1 SGHAT, CDR2 FQNNGV. In DNA form, the CDR3 reads TGTGCCAGCAGCTTAGCAGGGAGTCACGGGGAGCTGTTTTTT. Its translation is CASSLAGSHGELFF.

The chain uses TRBV11-2 and TRBJ2-7; TRBD2 is a possible D gene (6 bases). The CDR3 is 16 residues long. Trimming pared 2 bases from V and 6 bases from J, leaving 20 bases between. Germline assignment: CDR1 SGHAT and CDR2 FQNNGV. CDR3 loop: CASSLSGALEGSEQYF. Written as DNA, the CDR3 is TGTGCCAGCAGCTTAAGTGGGGCCCTGGAGGGCAGCGAGCAGTACTTC.

V and J are TRBV7-8 and TRBJ2-2; weak D call: TRBD2 (5 bases). V was shortened by 5 bases and J by 6 bases, with 25 bases between the two germline ends. Per germline, CDR1 SGHVS and CDR2 FQNEAQ. CDR3 length: 18 residues. This chain's CDR3 is CASSTTPLSGGHPGELFF. CDR3 DNA sequence: TGTGCCAGCAGCACCACTCCCCTCAGCGGCGGGCATCCCGGGGAGCTGTTTTTT.

This clonotype was observed a handful of times. The genes are TRBV10-3 and TRBJ2-1; 14 bases fit TRBD2. This CDR3 region has 15 residues. After removal of 6 bases from V and 5 bases from J, the junction contained 3 bases not matched to a gene. CDR1 is ENHRY, CDR2 SYGVKD, per germline. The CDR3 nucleotides read TGTGCCATCAGACTGACTAGCGGGAGGGACAATGAGCAGTTCTTC. It yields the protein CAIRLTSGRDNEQFF.

The chain carries TRBV28 and TRBJ2-5, with no clear D. The CDR3 loop spans 13 amino acids. CDR1 and CDR2 (germline): MDHEN, SYDVKM. V was pared by 1 base and J by 11 bases, with 14 bases between. The CDR3 nucleotides read TGTGCCAGCAGTTTATCGGCGGAATTTGGGCAGTACTTC. It encodes CASSLSAEFGQYF.

The rearrangement links TRBV7-2 to TRBJ2-1, with D uncertain. Trimming took off 1 base at V and 4 bases at J, with 11 bases between the two ends. Germline V gene lookup returns CDR1 SGHTA and CDR2 FQGNSA. The CDR3 runs to 15 residues. CDR3 protein: CASSLGPHVYNEQFF. In DNA, the CDR3 is TGTGCCAGCAGCTTAGGACCACACGTTTACAATGAGCAGTTCTTC.

This clonotype was counted a single time. This chain connects TRBV20-1 to TRBJ1-2; a weak D match, TRBD1 (6 bases). Germline V CDR1 and CDR2: DFQATT, SNEGSKA (reference sequence). V was cut by 3 bases and J by 2 bases, with 19 bases left in between. CDR3 length equals 16 residues. The DNA of the CDR3 is TGCAGTGCTAGGCCCCCCGCGACAGGATGGAACTATGGCTACACCTTC. It encodes CSARPPATGWNYGYTF.

This chain links TRBV29-1 with TRBJ2-7, with a possible D match to TRBD2 (5 bases). The CDR3 length is 9 residues. Germline CDR1 is SQVTM and CDR2 is ANQGSEA. As DNA, the CDR3 is TGCAACATAGACTATGAGCAGTACTTC. It codes for CNIDYEQYF.

The gene calls are TRBV6-5 and TRBJ2-2; 12 bases agree with TRBD2. Germline values: CDR1 MNHEY, CDR2 SVGAGI. Trimming cost V 6 bases and J 4 bases; bases outside gene matches: 6. The CDR3 loop spans 16 amino acids. The CDR3 loop is CASRVTSGRLTGELFF. Here the CDR3 DNA reads TGTGCCAGCAGAGTGACTAGCGGGAGACTCACCGGGGAGCTGTTTTTT.

This clonotype was detected a few times. The chain has TRBV29-1 and TRBJ2-1; D remains ambiguous. V lost 6 bases and J 1 base, leaving 19 bases between the germline ends. Germline CDR1 and CDR2: SQVTM and ANQGSEA. This CDR3 comprises 16 residues. The CDR3 reads CSVRRAAEPSYNEQFF. The CDR3 region has the DNA TGCAGCGTCCGTCGGGCGGCGGAGCCGTCCTACAATGAGCAGTTCTTC.

The rearrangement uses TRBV3-1 and TRBJ2-1; the D is unclear. Trimming removed 4 bases at V and 5 bases at J, with 15 bases between. The germline V gene has CDR1 LGHDT and CDR2 YNNKEL (reference sequence). There are 15 residues in the CDR3. The CDR3 loop is CASSPRALGDNEQFF. The DNA for the CDR3 is TGTGCCAGCAGCCCTCGCGCCTTGGGCGACAATGAGCAGTTCTTC.